This T cell receptor (beta chain) emerged from a study of OX40 agonist ivuxolimab in advanced cancers. About the study as a whole: Ivuxolimab, which targeted the costimulatory receptor OX40 (CD134), was an agonistic, fully human IgG2 monoclonal antibody. The purpose of peripheral TCRbeta sequencing was to test whether ivuxolimab changed TCR sequence diversity and led to clonal T-cell expansion. Of the approximately 53 patients in dose escalation, some 20 had hepatocellular carcinoma, around 15 had melanoma, 9 had renal cell carcinoma and 9 had head and neck cancer. Prior anti-PD-1, anti-PD-L1 or anti-CTLA-4 therapy was permitted, and approximately 42% of dose-escalation patients had received checkpoint inhibitors. Three dose-escalation patients achieved partial responses, one with hepatocellular carcinoma and two with cutaneous melanoma. The dose-escalation cohort was approximately 83% male with a mean age of roughly 60 years, ranging from roughly 23 to 85. The paper describes the monotherapy dose-escalation part (N ≈ 51 patients) of the phase I trial of ivuxolimab. Intravenous ivuxolimab was administered to patients every 2 weeks at six dose levels: 0.01, 0.1, 0.3, 1.5, 3 and 10 mg/kg.

Comment on this clone: What antigen it recognizes has not been identified. No base quality information exists; no much larger clone differs at one position.

The study at large found these results: At doses from 0.1 to 3.0 mg/kg, clonal expansion was seen in both CD4+ and CD8+ blood T cells between baseline and week 6. Which antigens the clonally expanded peripheral T cells were specific for was not determined. In the 0.1-3.0 mg/kg groups, partial responders had among the lowest normalized peripheral clonal expansion, particularly in CD8+ T cells. After ivuxolimab, expanded clones were on average more numerous among CD8+ T cells than among CD4+ T cells. Low levels of normalized T-cell clonal expansion were also seen in some nonresponding patients.

To sequence the TCRbeta CDR3 region, genomic DNA was isolated from the sorted cells. TCRbeta CDR3 regions were sequenced using the immunoSEQ Assay. TCRdb re-hosts the immuneACCESS table, in-frame sequences only. Its copies lack some clones; in the studies checked, an unresolved V gene accounts for under half of them, and the cause for the rest is not known. Across this sample there are some 12,000 clones, with about 82% seen only once. Of the sample, about 10% falls within the top ten clones. Trimming at the junction amounts to 5 bases on V and 0 bases on J, and the germline ends lie 8 bases apart. The CDR1 and CDR2 encoded by the germline V gene are SGHTA and FQGNSA. From cysteine to phenylalanine, the CDR3 is 13 amino acids long. Just the 39-base CDR3 DNA is kept, in frame starting at base 1. The trial excluded patients who had a history of autoimmune disease or who were on systemic immunosuppression. In every dose cohort, peripheral blood was drawn for TCR sequencing at baseline, cycle 4 day 1, and cycle 7 day 1. Samples were obtained from an open-label, multicenter, first-in-human phase I dose-escalation trial of ivuxolimab. Adults with locally advanced or metastatic melanoma, renal cell, hepatocellular, or head and neck squamous cell carcinoma were enrolled in the trial. Before TCR sequencing, CD4+ T cells and CD8+ T cells from peripheral blood were sorted into separate populations.

The TCR comes from an adult with an advanced solid tumor such as melanoma, head and neck, liver or kidney cancer. The material sequenced was CD4+ or CD8+ T cells sorted from blood, taken in a trial of the OX40 agonist ivuxolimab. The sequence is built from TRBV7-2 and TRBJ2-7, with the D segment identity uncertain. The nucleotide sequence reads as follows: TGTGCCAGCAGCGACGGTAGCTCCTACGAGCAGTACTTC. Translated, this gives CASSDGSSYEQYF.